What follows are 8 T cell receptor beta chains derived from one specimen sequenced in a study of shared clonotypes between healthy human individuals. Sequencing was performed with immunoSEQ multiplex PCR; in TCRdb, only in-frame clones are kept and a portion is missing. The data show under 1 million clones, with 96% seen just once and about 0.21% held by the top ten. Cells designated naive CD8 were CD45RO-negative and were positively selected for CCR7, with terminally differentiated effector memory CD45RA+ cells excluded. Specimen: naive CD8+ T cells sorted from blood. These receptors originate from a man aged 25 to 40 in good health.

J is TRBJ2-1 and V is TRBV19, with TRBD1 identical over 8 bases. The trim removed 5 bases at V and 4 bases at J, leaving 4 bases unmatched. Germline V gives CDR1 LNHDA, CDR2 SQIVND (reference sequence). This CDR3 spans 14 amino acids. The CDR3 DNA sequence: TGTGCCAGTAGTGTGGACAGGGCGTACAATGAGCAGTTCTTC. It specifies CASSVDRAYNEQFF.

The chain joins TRBV29-1 to TRBJ1-2; D ambiguous. The CDR3 loop spans 13 amino acids. Germline assignment: CDR1 SQVTM and CDR2 ANQGSEA. V lost 2 bases and J 8 bases, leaving 15 bases between the germline ends. CDR3 sequence (DNA): TGCAGCGTTGAAATTCAGTCCGGCAGGGGCTACACCTTC. It codes for CSVEIQSGRGYTF.

The CDR3 region is CATGGLNEQFF. The CDR3, as DNA: TGTGCCACGGGGGGGCTTAATGAGCAGTTCTTC. This chain uses TRBV28 with TRBJ2-1; the match to TRBD2 covers 8 bases. CDR3 length: 11 residues. Germline V CDR1 and CDR2: MDHEN, SYDVKM. V lost 10 bases, J lost 7 bases, and 3 bases stayed unmatched.

Comment on this clone: Other DNA sequences in this specimen translate into the identical CDR3. The chain joins TRBV5-6 to TRBJ2-1, with D uncertain. Germline V gives CDR1 SGHDT, CDR2 YYEEEE. CDR3 length: 14 amino acids. The V and J ends lost 5 bases and 0 bases respectively, with 9 bases between them. The CDR3 DNA sequence: TGTGCCAGCAGTTTAGGGTCCTCCTACAATGAGCAGTTCTTC. It encodes CASSLGSSYNEQFF.

The chain couples TRBV10-3 to TRBJ2-7; D may correspond to TRBD1 or TRBD2 (6 bases each). The CDR3 is 14 amino acids. From germline, CDR1 is ENHRY and CDR2 SYGVKD. The V end lost 3 bases, the J end lost 3 bases, and 12 bases lay between the germline ends. Written as DNA, the CDR3 is TGTGCCATCAGTGAATTGGAGGGGGTCTACGAGCAGTACTTC. Its protein is CAISELEGVYEQYF.

The V and J genes are TRBV2 and TRBJ1-1; 9 bases map to TRBD1. This CDR3 is built from 14 residues. Germline lookup yields CDR1 SNHLY and CDR2 FYNNEI. V lost 7 bases and J lost 1; bases outside the gene matches: 4. The CDR3 DNA reads TGTGCCAGCAAAAGGACAGGGGCGAACACTGAAGCTTTCTTT. This sequence encodes CASKRTGANTEAFF.

Turning to this clone: The sample contains more than one DNA sequence encoding this CDR3. This chain connects TRBV25-1 to TRBJ1-2, with D possibly being TRBD1 (6 bases). The CDR3 has 13 residues. Germline V lookup: CDR1 MGHDK, CDR2 SYGVNS. With 4 bases removed from V and 2 bases from J, the gap between germline ends came to 8 bases. The CDR3 DNA reads as TGTGCCAGCAGTGCGCAGGGGAACTATGGCTACACCTTC. It encodes CASSAQGNYGYTF.

The chain joins TRBV5-1 to TRBJ2-5; TRBD2 matches 9 bases. The CDR3 runs to 13 residues. V shed 3 bases, J shed 3 bases, and the junction held 0 bases outside the gene matches. Looked up from germline, CDR1 is SGHRS and CDR2 is YFSETQ. The CDR3 nucleotides read TGCGCCAGCAGCTGGACTAGCGAAGAGACCCAGTACTTC. The encoded protein is CASSWTSEETQYF. Variable domain in full (rest from reference TRBV5-1 and TRBJ2-5): KAGVTQTPRYLIKTRGQQVTLSCSPISGHRSVSWYQQTPGQGLQFLFEYFSETQRNKGNFPGRFSGRQFSNSRSEMNVSTLELGDSALYLCASSWTSEETQYFGPGTRLLVL.